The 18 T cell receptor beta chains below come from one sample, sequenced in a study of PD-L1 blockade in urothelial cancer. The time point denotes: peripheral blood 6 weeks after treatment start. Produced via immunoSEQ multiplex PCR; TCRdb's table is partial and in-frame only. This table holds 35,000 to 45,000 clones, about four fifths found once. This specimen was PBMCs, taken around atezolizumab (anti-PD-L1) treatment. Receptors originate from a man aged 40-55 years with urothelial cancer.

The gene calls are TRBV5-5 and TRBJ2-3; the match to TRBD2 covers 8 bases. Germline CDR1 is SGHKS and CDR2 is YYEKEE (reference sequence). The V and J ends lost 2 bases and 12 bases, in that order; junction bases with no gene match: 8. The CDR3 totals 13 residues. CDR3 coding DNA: TGTGCCAGCAGCTTAGAATGGACTAGCCCTCAGTATTTT. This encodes CASSLEWTSPQYF.

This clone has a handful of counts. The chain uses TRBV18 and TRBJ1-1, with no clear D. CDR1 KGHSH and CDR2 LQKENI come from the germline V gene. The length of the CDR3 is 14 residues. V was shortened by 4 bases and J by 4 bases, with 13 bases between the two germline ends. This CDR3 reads CASSLLREGTEAFF. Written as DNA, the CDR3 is TGTGCCAGCTCACTTCTACGGGAGGGCACTGAAGCTTTCTTT.

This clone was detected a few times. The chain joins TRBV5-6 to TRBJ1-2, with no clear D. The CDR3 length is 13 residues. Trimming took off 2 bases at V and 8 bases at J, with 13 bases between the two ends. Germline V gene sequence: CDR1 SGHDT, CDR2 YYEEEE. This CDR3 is CASSLSGPGGYTF. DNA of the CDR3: TGTGCCAGCAGCTTAAGCGGACCCGGGGGCTACACCTTC.

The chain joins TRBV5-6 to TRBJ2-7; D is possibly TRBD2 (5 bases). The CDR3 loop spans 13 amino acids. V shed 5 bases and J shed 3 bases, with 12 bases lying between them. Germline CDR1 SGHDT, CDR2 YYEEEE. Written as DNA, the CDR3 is TGTGCCAGCAGTCTCGGGGTGGGCTACGAGCAGTACTTC. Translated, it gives CASSLGVGYEQYF.

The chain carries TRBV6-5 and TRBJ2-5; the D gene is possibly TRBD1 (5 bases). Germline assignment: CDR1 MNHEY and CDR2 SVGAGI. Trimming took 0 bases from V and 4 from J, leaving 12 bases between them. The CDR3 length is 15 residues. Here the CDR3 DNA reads TGTGCCAGCAGTTACTCGGGGCAGCCCGGAGAGACCCAGTACTTC. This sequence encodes CASSYSGQPGETQYF.

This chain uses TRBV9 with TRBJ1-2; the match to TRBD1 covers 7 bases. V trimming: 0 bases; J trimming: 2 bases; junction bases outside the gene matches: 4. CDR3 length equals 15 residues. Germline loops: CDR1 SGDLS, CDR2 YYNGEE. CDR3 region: CASSVATGQNYGYTF. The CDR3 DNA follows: TGTGCCAGCAGCGTAGCTACGGGACAGAACTATGGCTACACCTTC.

CDR3 coding DNA: TGTGCCAGCAGCTTAGCAACCGGGACAGGGAAAGGCTACACCTTC. This translates into CASSLATGTGKGYTF. This chain joins TRBV7-2 and TRBJ1-2; 9 bases fit TRBD1. Losses at the gene ends were 0 bases for V and 8 bases for J; bases not matched to a gene: 7. The CDR3 is 15 residues long. Germline values: CDR1 SGHTA, CDR2 FQGNSA.

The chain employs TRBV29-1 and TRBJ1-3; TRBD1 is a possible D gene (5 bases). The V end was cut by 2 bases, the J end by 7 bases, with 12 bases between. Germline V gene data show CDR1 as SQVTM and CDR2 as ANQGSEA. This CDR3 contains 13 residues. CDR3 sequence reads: CSVEPGEGNTIYF. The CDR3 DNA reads TGCAGCGTTGAACCGGGAGAGGGGAACACCATATATTTT.

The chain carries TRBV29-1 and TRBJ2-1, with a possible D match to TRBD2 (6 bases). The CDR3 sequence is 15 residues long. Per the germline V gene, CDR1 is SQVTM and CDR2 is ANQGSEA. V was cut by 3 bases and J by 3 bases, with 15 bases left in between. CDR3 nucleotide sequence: TGCAGCGTTGAGGTAAGGCTAGCGAGCTACAATGAGCAGTTCTTC. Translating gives CSVEVRLASYNEQFF.

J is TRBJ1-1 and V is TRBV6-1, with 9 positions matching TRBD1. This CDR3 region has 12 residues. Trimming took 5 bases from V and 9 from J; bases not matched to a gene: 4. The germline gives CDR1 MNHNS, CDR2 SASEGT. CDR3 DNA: TGTGCCAGCAGTCACGGACAGGGGAAAGCTTTCTTT. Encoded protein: CASSHGQGKAFF.

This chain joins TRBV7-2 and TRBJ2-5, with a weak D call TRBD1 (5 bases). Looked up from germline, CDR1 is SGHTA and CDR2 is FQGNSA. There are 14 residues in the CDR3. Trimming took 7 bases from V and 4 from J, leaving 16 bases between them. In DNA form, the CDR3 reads TGTGCCAGCACCTACTATAGGGGCGGAGAGACCCAGTACTTC. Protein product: CASTYYRGGETQYF.

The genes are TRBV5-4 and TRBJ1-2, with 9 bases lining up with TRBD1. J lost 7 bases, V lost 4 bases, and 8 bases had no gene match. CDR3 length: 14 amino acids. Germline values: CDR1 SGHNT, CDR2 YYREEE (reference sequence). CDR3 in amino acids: CASSPPGQGFGYTF. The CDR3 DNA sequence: TGTGCCAGCAGCCCTCCGGGACAGGGTTTTGGCTACACCTTC.

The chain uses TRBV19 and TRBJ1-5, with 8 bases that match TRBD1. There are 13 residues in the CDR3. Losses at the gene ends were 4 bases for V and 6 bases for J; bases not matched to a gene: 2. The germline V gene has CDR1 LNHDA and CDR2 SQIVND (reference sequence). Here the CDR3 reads CASSTGGGQPQHF. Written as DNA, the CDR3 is TGTGCCAGTAGTACAGGGGGCGGTCAGCCCCAGCATTTT.

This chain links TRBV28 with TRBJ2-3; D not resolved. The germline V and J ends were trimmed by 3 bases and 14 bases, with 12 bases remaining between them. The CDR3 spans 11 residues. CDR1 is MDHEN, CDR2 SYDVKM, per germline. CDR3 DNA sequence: TGTGCCAGCAGTTTGGTCGACACGGCGTATTTT. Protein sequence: CASSLVDTAYF.

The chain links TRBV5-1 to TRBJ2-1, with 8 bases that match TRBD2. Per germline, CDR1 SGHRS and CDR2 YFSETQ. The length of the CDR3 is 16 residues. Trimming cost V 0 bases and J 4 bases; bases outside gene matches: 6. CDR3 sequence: CASSLEGLAKYNEQFF. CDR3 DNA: TGCGCCAGCAGCTTGGAAGGACTAGCAAAATACAATGAGCAGTTCTTC. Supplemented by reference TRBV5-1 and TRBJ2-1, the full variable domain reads KAGVTQTPRYLIKTRGQQVTLSCSPISGHRSVSWYQQTPGQGLQFLFEYFSETQRNKGNFPGRFSGRQFSNSRSEMNVSTLELGDSALYLCASSLEGLAKYNEQFFGPGTRLTVL.

The CDR3 DNA sequence: TGCGCCAGCAGCCAAGGTTTAGCGGGAGGGCCTCCCACCGGGGAGCTGTTTTTT. This codes for CASSQGLAGGPPTGELFF. The rearrangement joins TRBV4-1 to TRBJ2-2, with 11 bases fitting TRBD2. Germline loops: CDR1 MGHRA, CDR2 YSYEKL. This CDR3 comprises 18 residues. With V trimmed by 1 base and J by 4 bases, 8 bases remained unmatched.

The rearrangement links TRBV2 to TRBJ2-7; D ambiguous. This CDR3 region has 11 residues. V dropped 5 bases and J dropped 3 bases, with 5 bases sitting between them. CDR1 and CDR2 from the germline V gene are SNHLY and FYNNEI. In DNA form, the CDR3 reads TGTGCCAGCAGTCTACGCTACGAGCAGTACTTC. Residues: CASSLRYEQYF.

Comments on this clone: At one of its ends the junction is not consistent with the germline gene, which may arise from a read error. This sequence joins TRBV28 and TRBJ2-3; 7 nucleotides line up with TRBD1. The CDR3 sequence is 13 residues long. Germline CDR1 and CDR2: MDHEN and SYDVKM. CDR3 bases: TGTGCCAGCAGCCTAGACCCGGACAGGACGGTCTTCTTT. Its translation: CASSLDPDRTVFF.